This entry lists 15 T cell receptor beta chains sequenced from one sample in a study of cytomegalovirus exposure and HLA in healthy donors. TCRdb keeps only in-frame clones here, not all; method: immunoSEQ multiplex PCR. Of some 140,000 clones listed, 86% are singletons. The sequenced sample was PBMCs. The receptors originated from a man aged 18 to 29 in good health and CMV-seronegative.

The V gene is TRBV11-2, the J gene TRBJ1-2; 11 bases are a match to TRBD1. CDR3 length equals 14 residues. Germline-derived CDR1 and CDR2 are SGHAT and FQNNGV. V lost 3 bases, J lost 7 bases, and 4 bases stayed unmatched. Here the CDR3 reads CASSLDRGHGGYTF. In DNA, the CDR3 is TGTGCCAGCAGCTTGGACAGGGGGCACGGTGGCTACACCTTC.

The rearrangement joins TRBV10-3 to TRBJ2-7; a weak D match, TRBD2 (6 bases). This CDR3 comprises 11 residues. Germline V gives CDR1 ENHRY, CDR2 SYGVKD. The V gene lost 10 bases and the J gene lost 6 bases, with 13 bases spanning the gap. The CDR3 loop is CATLEGGEQYF. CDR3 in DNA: TGTGCCACCTTGGAGGGTGGCGAGCAGTACTTC.

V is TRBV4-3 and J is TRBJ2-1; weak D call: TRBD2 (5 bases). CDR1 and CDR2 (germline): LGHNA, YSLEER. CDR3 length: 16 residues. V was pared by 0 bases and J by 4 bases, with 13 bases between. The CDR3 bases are TGCGCCAGCAGCCAAGATTCCCCTAGCTTATACAATGAGCAGTTCTTC. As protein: CASSQDSPSLYNEQFF.

This CDR3 reads CASSQELSPGVGGYTF. CDR3 in DNA: TGTGCCAGCAGCCAAGAACTAAGTCCGGGGGTGGGAGGCTACACCTTC. This chain links TRBV4-2 with TRBJ1-2; tentatively, D is TRBD1 (5 bases). V lost 0 bases to trimming and J lost 8 bases, with 19 bases between them. Germline loops: CDR1 LGHNA, CDR2 YNFKEQ. This CDR3 is 16 amino acids long.

The CDR3 DNA follows: TGTGCCTGGAGTAGGAGCCTTTCCTTCTACGAGCAGTACTTC. Its translation is CAWSRSLSFYEQYF. The rearrangement joins TRBV30 to TRBJ2-7; D uncertain. The CDR3 consists of 14 residues. V shed 2 bases and J shed 3 bases, with 14 bases lying between them. The germline gives CDR1 GTSNPN, CDR2 SVGIG (reference sequence).

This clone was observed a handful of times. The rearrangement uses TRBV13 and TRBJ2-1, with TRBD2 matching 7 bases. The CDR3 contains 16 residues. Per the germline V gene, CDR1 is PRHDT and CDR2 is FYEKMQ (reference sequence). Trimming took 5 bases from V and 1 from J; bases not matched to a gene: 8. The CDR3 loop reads CASSALSGGSYNEQFF. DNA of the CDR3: TGTGCCAGCAGCGCCCTGTCGGGGGGATCCTACAATGAGCAGTTCTTC.

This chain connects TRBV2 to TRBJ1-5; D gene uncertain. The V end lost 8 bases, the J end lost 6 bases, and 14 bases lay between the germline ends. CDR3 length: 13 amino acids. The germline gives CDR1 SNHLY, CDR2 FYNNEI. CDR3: CASAAAPGQPQHF. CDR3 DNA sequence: TGTGCCAGCGCAGCCGCCCCAGGTCAGCCCCAGCATTTT.

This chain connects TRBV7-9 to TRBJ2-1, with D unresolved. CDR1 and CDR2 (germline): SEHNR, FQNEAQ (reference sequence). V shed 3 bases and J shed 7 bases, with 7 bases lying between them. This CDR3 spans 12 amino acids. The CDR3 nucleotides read TGTGCCAGCAGCTTTCCAGGTAATGAGCAGTTCTTC. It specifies CASSFPGNEQFF.

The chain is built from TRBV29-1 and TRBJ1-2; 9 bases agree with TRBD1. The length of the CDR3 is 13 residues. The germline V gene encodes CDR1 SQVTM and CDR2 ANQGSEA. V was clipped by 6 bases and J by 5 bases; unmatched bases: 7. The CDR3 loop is CSVGPGQGYGYTF. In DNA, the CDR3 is TGCAGCGTAGGCCCGGGACAGGGATATGGCTACACCTTC. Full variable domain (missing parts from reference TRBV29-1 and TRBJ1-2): SAVISQKPSRDICQRGTSLTIQCQVDSQVTMMFWYRQQPGQSLTLIATANQGSEATYESGFVIDKFPISRPNLTFSTLTVSNMSPEDSSIYLCSVGPGQGYGYTFGSGTRLTVV.

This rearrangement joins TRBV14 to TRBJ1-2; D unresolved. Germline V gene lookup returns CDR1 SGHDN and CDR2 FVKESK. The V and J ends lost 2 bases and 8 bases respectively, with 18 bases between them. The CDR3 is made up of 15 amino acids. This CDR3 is CASSQFFAARDGYTF. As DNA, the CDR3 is TGTGCCAGCAGCCAATTTTTTGCGGCCCGTGACGGCTACACCTTC.

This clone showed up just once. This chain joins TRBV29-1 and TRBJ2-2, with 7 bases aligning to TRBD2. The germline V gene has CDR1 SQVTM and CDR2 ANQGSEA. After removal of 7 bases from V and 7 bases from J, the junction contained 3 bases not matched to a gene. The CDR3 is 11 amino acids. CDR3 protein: CSAGGGGELFF. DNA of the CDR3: TGCAGCGCGGGGGGAGGCGGGGAGCTGTTTTTT.

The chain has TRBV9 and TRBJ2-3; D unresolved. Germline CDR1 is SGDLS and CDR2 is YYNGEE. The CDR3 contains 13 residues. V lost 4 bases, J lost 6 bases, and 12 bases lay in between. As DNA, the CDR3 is TGTGCCAGCAGCCCCCCGGCCAGGGATACGCAGTATTTT. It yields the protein CASSPPARDTQYF. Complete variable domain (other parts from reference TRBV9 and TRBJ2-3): DSGVTQTPKHLITATGQRVTLRCSPRSGDLSVYWYQQSLDQGLQFLIQYYNGEERAKGNILERFSAQQFPDLHSELNLSSLELGDSALYFCASSPPARDTQYFGPGTRLTVL.

The CDR3 loop reads CAWSRDRVVNEQFF. For the CDR3, the DNA is TGTGCCTGGAGCCGGGACAGGGTTGTGAATGAGCAGTTCTTC. The chain combines TRBV30 with TRBJ2-1; 9 nucleotides agree with TRBD1. Germline values: CDR1 GTSNPN, CDR2 SVGIG (reference sequence). Unmatched junction bases numbered 7, after V lost 3 bases and J lost 7 bases. The CDR3 totals 14 residues.

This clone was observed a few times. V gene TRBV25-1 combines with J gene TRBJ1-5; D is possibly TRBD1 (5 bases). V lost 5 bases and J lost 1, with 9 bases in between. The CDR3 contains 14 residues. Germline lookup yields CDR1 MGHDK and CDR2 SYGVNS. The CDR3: CASSPTGSNQPQHF. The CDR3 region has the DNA TGTGCCAGCAGTCCAACAGGAAGCAATCAGCCCCAGCATTTT.

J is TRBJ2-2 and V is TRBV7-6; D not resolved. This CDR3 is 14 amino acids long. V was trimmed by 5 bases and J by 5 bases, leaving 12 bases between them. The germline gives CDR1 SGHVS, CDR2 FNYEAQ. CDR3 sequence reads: CASSKFGRTGELFF. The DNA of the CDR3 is TGTGCCAGCAGCAAATTTGGCCGAACCGGGGAGCTGTTTTTT.